Presented here are 5 T cell receptor beta chains from one specimen sequenced in a study of Ad26.COV2.S vaccination and SARS-CoV-2 variants. Produced via immunoSEQ multiplex PCR; TCRdb's table is partial and in-frame only. Of 350,000 to 600,000 clones in the sample, 89% were seen once. Treatment in this sample: roughly 20 received Ad26.COV2.S at low or high dose, single or two shots; roughly five received placebo; per-sample allocation not given. Collection of the samples took place on day 63 after the first injection of vaccine or placebo. The sequenced sample was peripheral blood, obtained in a trial of Ad26.COV2.S vaccine versus placebo. Receptors were obtained from a person between 18 and 60 years old who received the Ad26.COV2.S COVID-19 vaccine or a placebo.

This chain connects TRBV7-9 to TRBJ2-6; no clear D. V was pared by 1 base and J by 2 bases, with 6 bases between. CDR1 and CDR2 (germline): SEHNR, FQNEAQ (reference sequence). CDR3 length: 15 amino acids. CDR3 loop: CASSLGPAGANVLTF. For the CDR3, the DNA is TGTGCCAGCAGCTTAGGACCGGCTGGGGCCAACGTCCTGACTTTC.

This clone was detected once. V gene TRBV7-2 combines with J gene TRBJ2-1; no clear D. Trimming removed 1 base at V and 8 bases at J, with 9 bases between. The germline gives CDR1 SGHTA, CDR2 FQGNSA. The CDR3 runs 13 residues. The chain's CDR3 is CASSLGPKDEQFF. In DNA, the CDR3 is TGTGCCAGCAGCTTAGGACCTAAAGATGAGCAGTTCTTC.

This rearrangement joins TRBV19 to TRBJ2-7; no definite D call. Germline V gives CDR1 LNHDA, CDR2 SQIVND (reference sequence). The V end was cut by 6 bases, the J end by 4 bases, with 16 bases between. The CDR3 totals 14 residues. CDR3 loop: CASSSLVTVYEQYF. The CDR3 bases are TGTGCCAGTAGCTCCCTCGTCACTGTTTACGAGCAGTACTTC. Based on the CDR3 plus reference TRBV19 and TRBJ2-7, the full variable domain is DGGITQSPKYLFRKEGQNVTLSCEQNLNHDAMYWYRQDPGQGLRLIYYSQIVNDFQKGDIAEGYSVSREKKESFPLTVTSAQKNPTAFYLCASSSLVTVYEQYFGPGTRLTVT.

J is TRBJ1-2 and V is TRBV27; TRBD1 matches at 7 bases. The junction had 11 bases not matched to a gene; V was cut back by 4 bases and J by 6 bases. CDR1 is MNHEY, CDR2 SMNVEV, per germline (reference sequence). The CDR3 runs to 15 residues. DNA of the CDR3: TGTGCCAGCAGTTCCCTATTGACAGGGACTAATGGCTACACCTTC. Amino acids: CASSSLLTGTNGYTF.

CDR3 sequence: CASSSDRGSYEQYF. CDR3 nucleotide sequence: TGCGCCAGCAGCTCCGACAGGGGTTCCTACGAGCAGTACTTC. This rearrangement joins TRBV5-1 to TRBJ2-7, with 8 bases fitting TRBD1. Losses at the gene ends were 3 bases for V and 1 base for J; bases not matched to a gene: 3. CDR3 length: 14 amino acids. The germline V gene encodes CDR1 SGHRS and CDR2 YFSETQ.